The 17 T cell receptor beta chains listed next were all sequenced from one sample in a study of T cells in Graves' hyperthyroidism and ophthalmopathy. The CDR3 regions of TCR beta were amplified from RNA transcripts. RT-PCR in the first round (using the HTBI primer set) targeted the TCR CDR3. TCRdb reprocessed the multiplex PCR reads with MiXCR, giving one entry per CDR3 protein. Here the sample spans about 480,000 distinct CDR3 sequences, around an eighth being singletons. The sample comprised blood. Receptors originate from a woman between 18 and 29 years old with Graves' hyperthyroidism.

The CDR3 region has the DNA TGCGCCAGCAGCTACGGGGACGGACGGGGCTATGGCTACACCTTC. Protein: CASSYGDGRGYGYTF. The chain has TRBV5-1 and TRBJ1-2; D perhaps matches TRBD1 (5 bases). Germline loops: CDR1 SGHRS, CDR2 YFSETQ. The CDR3 totals 15 residues. Trimming took off 3 bases at V and 4 bases at J, with 16 bases between the two ends.

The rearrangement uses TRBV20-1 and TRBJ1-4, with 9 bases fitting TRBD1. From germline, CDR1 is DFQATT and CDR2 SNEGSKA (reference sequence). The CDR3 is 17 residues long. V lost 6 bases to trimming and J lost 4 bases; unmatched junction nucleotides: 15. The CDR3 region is CSAPRQGGGADNEKLFF. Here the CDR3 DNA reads TGCAGTGCGCCTCGACAGGGGGGGGGGGCGGATAATGAAAAACTGTTTTTT.

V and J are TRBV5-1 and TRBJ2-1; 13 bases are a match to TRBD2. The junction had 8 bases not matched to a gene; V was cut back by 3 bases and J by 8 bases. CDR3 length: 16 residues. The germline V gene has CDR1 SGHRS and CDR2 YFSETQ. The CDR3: CASSSGLAGLGDEQFF. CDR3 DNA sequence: TGCGCCAGCAGCTCGGGACTAGCGGGACTTGGCGATGAGCAGTTCTTC.

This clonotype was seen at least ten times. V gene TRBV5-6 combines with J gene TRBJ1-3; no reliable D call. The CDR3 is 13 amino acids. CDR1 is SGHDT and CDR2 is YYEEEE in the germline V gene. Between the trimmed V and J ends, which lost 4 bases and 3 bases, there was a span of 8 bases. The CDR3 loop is CASSPAVGNTIYF. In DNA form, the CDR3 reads TGTGCCAGCAGCCCGGCGGTTGGAAACACCATATATTTT.

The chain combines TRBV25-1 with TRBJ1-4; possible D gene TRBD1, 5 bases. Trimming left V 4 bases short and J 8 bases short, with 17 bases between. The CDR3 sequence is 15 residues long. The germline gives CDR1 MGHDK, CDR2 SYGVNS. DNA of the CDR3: TGTGCCAGCAGTGTCATGGGGGGGTCGGTGGAAAAACTGTTTTTT. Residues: CASSVMGGSVEKLFF.

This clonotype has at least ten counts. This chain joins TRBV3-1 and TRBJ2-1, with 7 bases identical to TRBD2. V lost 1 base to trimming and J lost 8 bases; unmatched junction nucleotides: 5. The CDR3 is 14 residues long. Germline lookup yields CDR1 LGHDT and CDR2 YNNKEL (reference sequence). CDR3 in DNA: TGTGCCAGCAGCCAAGCGGGAGGCGTTCATGAGCAGTTCTTC. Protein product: CASSQAGGVHEQFF.

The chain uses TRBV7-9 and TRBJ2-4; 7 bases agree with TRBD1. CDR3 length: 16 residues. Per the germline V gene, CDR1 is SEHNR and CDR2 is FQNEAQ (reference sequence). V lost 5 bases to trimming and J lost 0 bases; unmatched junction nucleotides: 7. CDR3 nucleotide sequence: TGTGCCAGCAGCCCCCGAACAGGGGAAGCCAAAAACATTCAGTACTTC. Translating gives CASSPRTGEAKNIQYF.

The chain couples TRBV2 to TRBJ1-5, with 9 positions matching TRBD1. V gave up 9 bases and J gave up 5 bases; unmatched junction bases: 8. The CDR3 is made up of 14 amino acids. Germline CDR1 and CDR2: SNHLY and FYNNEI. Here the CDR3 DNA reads TGTGCCAGTAGGGGACAGGGAGGGCATCAGCCCCAGCATTTT. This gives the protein CASRGQGGHQPQHF.

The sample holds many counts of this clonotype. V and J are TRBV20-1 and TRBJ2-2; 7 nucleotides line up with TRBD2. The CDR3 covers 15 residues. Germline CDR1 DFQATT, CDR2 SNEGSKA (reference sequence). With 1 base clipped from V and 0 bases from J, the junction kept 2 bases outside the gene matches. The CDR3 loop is CSARVLAANTGELFF. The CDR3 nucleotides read TGCAGTGCTAGAGTCCTAGCGGCGAACACCGGGGAGCTGTTTTTT.

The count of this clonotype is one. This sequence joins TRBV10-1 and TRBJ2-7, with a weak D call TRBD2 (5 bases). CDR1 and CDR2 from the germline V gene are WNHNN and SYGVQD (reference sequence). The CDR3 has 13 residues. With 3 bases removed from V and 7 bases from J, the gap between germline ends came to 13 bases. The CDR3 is CASSDGGHLEQYF. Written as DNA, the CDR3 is TGCGCCAGCAGTGATGGCGGGCACCTGGAGCAGTACTTC.

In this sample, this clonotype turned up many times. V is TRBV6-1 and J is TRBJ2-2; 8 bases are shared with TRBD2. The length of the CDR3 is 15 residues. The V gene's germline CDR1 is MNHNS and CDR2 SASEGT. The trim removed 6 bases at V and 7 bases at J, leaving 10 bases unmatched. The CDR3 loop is CASRGREGPRGELFF. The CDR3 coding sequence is TGTGCCAGCAGAGGACGGGAGGGCCCTCGCGGGGAGCTGTTTTTT.

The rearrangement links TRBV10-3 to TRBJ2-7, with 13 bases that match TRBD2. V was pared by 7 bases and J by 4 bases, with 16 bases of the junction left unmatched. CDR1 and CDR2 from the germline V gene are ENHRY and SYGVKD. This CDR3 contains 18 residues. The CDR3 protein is CAIIGGLAGHPYRYEQYF. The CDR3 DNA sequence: TGTGCCATCATTGGGGGACTAGCGGGACACCCTTACCGATACGAGCAGTACTTC.

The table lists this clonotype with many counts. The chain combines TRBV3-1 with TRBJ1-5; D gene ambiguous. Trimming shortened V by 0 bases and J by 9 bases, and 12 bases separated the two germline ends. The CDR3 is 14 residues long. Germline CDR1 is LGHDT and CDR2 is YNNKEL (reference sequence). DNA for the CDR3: TGTGCCAGCAGCCAAGAGAATGGTCTAAGGCCCCAGCATTTT. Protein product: CASSQENGLRPQHF.

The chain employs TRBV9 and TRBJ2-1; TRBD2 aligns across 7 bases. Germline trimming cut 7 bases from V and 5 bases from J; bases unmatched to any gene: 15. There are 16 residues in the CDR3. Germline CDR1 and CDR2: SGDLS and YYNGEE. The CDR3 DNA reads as TGTGCCAGCGGCCACACCCAGCGGGATGCCAACAATGAGCAGTTCTTC. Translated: CASGHTQRDANNEQFF.

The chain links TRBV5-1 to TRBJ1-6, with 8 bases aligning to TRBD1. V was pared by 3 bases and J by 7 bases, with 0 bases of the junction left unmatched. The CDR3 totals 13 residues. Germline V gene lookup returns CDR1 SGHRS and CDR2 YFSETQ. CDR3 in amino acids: CASSWDRNSPLHF. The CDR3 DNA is TGCGCCAGCAGCTGGGACAGGAATTCACCCCTCCACTTT.

Here the CDR3 reads CATSDFHSAQYF. DNA of the CDR3: TGTGCCACCAGTGATTTCCACTCGGCCCAGTACTTC. V and J are TRBV24-1 and TRBJ2-5; D remains ambiguous. The V end was cut by 1 base, the J end by 9 bases, with 8 bases between. Looked up from germline, CDR1 is KGHDR and CDR2 is SFDVKD. The CDR3 spans 12 residues.

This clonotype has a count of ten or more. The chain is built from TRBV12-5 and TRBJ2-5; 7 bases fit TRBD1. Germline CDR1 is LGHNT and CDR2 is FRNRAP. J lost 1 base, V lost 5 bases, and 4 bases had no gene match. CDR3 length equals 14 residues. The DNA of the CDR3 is TGTGCTAGTGGTACAGGGGACCTCCAAGAGACCCAGTACTTC. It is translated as CASGTGDLQETQYF.